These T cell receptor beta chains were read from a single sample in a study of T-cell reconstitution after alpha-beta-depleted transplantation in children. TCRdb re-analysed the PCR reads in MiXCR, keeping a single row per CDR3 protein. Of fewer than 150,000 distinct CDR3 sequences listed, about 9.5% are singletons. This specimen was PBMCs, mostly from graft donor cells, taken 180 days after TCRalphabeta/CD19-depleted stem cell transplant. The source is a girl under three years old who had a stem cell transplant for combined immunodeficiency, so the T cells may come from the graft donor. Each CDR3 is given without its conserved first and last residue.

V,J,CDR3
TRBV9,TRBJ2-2,ASSVGGTGELF
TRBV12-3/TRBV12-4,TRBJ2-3,ASSLAGGGDTQY
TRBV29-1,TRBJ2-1,SAPGTSGRYNEQF
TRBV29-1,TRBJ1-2,SVEGPIEGRANYGYT
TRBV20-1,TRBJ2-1,SADLLDRGAHNEQF
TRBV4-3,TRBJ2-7,ASSQETSGRPYEQY
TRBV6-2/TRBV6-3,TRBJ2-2,ASSQGLALPLPNTGELF
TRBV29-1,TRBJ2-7,SVAGQLYEQY
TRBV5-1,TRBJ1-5,ASSFHPDQPQH
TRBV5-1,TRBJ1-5,ASSPLGRGNQPQH
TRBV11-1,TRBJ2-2,ASSLRTRELF
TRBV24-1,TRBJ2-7,ATSEAWGEQY
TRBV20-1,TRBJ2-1,SARVSGGPNNEQF
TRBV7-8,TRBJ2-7,ASSLTGNSPYEQY
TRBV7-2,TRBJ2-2,ASSVSGMSTGELF
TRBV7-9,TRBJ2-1,ASVGWNRGDNEQF
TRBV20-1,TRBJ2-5,SATLTSASQETQY
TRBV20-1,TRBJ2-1,SARDGQGRDEQF
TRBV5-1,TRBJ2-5,ASSLRLRETQY
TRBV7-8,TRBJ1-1,ASSRQGVSTEAF
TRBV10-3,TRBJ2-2,AISESWESKVESGELF
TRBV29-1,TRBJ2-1,SVEGGSTYNEQF
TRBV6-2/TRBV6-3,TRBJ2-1,ASSFWSSYNEQF
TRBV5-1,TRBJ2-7,ASSLAGLRYEQY
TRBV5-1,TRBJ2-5,ASSLAARPGETQY
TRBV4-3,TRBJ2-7,ASSHKGLEAYEQY
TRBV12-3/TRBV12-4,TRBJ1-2,ASSWDRGLGYGYT
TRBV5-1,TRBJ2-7,ASSLGQGKGYEQY
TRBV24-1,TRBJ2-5,ATSRASGNQETQY
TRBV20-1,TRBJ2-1,SARDPRAASGTYNEQF
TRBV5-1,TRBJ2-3,ASSPRGRSTDTQY
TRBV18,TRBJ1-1,ASSPRTGSNTEAF
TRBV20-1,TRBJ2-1,SARLAGVANEQF
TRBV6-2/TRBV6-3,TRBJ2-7,ASSYGREVTYEQY
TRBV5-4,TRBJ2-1,ASSLAFRGYNEQF
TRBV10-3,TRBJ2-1,AISESGTKQF
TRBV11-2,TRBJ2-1,ASSLDHIALEVSYNEQF
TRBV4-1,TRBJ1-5,ASSHTRDSNQPQH
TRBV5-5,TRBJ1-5,ASSPIARTNQPQH
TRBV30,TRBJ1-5,AWSLRDTNQPQH
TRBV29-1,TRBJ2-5,SVAAGRETQY
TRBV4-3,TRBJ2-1,ASSQDGPRDQF
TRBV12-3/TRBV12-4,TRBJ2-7,ASSFGTGGMDEQY